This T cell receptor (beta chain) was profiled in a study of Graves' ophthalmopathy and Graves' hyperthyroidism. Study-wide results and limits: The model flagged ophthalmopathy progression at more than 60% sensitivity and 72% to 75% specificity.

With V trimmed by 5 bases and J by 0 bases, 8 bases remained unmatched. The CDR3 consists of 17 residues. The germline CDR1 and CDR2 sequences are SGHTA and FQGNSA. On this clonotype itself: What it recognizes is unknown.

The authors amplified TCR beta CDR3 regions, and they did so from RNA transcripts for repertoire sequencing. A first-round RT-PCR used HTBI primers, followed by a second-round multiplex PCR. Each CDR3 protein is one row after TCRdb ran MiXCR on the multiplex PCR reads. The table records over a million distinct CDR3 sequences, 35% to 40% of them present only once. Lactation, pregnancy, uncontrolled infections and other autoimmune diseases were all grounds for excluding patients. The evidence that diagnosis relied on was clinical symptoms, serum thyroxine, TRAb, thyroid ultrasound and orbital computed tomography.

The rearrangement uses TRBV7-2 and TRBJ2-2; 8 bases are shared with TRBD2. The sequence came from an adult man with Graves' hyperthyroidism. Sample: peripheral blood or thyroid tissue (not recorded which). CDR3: CASSQERESANTGELFF. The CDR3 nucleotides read TGTGCCAGCAGCCAAGAGCGGGAGTCCGCGAACACCGGGGAGCTGTTTTTT.